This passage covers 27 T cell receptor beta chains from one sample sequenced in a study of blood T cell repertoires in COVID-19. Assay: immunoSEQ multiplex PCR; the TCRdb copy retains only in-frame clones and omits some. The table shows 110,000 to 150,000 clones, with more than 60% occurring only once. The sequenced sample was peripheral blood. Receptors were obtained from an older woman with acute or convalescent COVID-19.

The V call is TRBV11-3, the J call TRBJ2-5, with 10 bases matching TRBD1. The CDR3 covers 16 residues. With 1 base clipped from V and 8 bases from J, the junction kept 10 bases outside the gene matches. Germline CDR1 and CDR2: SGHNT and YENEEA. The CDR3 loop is CASSLGRQGAESTQYF. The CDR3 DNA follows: TGTGCCAGCAGCTTAGGGCGACAGGGGGCCGAATCCACCCAGTACTTC.

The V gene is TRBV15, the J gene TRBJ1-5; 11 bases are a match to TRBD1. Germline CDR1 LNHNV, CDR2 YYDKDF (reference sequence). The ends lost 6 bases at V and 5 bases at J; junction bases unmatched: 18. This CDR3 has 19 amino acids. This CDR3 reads CATSWDYRGQGAGDQPQHF. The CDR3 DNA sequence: TGTGCCACCAGTTGGGATTATCGTGGACAGGGGGCAGGGGATCAGCCCCAGCATTTT.

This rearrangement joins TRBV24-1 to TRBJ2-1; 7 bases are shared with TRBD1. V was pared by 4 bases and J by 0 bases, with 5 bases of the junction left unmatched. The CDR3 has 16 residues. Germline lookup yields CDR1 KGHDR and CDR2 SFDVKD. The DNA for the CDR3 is TGTGCCACCAGTGAGCCCCGGGACAGCTCCTACAATGAGCAGTTCTTC. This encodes CATSEPRDSSYNEQFF.

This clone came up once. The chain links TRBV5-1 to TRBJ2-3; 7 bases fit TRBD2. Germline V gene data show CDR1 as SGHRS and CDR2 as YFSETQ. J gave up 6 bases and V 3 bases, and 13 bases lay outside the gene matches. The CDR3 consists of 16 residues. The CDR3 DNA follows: TGCGCCAGCAGCTCGTTCTTCGCGGGAGATGGGGATACGCAGTATTTT. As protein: CASSSFFAGDGDTQYF. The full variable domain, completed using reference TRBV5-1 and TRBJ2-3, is KAGVTQTPRYLIKTRGQQVTLSCSPISGHRSVSWYQQTPGQGLQFLFEYFSETQRNKGNFPGRFSGRQFSNSRSEMNVSTLELGDSALYLCASSSFFAGDGDTQYFGPGTRLTVL.

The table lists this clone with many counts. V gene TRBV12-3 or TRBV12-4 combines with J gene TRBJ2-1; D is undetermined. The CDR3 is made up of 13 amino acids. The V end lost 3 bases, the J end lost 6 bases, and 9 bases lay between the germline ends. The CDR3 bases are TGTGCCAGCAGTTTTCGGGTTGTCAATGAGCAGTTCTTC. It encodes CASSFRVVNEQFF.

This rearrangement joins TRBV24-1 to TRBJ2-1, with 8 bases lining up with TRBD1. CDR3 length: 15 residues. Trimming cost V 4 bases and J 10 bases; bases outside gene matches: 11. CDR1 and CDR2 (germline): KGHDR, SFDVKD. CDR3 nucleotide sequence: TGTGCCACCAGTGAGGTAGACAGGGGAGTACAGGAGCAGTTCTTC. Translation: CATSEVDRGVQEQFF.

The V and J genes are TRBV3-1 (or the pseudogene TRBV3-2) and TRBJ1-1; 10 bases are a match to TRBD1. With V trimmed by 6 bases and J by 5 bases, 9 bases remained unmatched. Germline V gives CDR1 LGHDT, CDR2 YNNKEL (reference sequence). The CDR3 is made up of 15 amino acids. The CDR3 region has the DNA TGTGCCAGCAGAGGGACAGGGGTTACCTGGACTGAAGCTTTCTTT. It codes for CASRGTGVTWTEAFF.

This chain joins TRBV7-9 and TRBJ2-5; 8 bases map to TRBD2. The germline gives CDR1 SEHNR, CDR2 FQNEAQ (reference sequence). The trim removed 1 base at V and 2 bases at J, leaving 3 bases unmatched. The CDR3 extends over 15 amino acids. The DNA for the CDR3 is TGTGCCAGCAGCTTAGAACTAGCGGTACAAGAGACCCAGTACTTC. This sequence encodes CASSLELAVQETQYF. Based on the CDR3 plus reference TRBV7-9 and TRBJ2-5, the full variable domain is DTGVSQNPRHKITKRGQNVTFRCDPISEHNRLYWYRQTLGQGPEFLTYFQNEAQLEKSRLLSDRFSAERPKGSFSTLEIQRTEQGDSAMYLCASSLELAVQETQYFGPGTRLLVL.

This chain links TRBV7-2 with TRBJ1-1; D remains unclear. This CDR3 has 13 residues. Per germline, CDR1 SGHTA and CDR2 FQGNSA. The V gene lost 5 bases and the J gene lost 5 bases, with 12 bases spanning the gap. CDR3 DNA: TGTGCCAGCAGCGGTAGGAGAGGAACTGAAGCTTTCTTT. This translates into CASSGRRGTEAFF.

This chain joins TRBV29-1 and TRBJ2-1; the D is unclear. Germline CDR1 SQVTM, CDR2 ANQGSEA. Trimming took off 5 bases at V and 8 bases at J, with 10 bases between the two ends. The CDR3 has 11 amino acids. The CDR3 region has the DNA TGCAGCGTTTCTAGAAGCGATGAGCAGTTCTTC. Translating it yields CSVSRSDEQFF.

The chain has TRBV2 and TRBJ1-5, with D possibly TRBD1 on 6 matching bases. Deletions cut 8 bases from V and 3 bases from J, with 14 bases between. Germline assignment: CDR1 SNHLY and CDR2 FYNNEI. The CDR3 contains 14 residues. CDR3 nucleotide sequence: TGTGCCAGCTCCCGGGACACTTACAATCAGCCCCAGCATTTT. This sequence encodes CASSRDTYNQPQHF.

CDR3 residues: CASSGGDEKLFF. CDR3 coding DNA: TGTGCCAGCAGTGGCGGTGATGAAAAACTGTTTTTT. The genes are TRBV2 and TRBJ1-4; D unclear. CDR3 length: 12 amino acids. CDR1 is SNHLY and CDR2 is FYNNEI in the germline V gene. Trimming stripped 4 bases from V and 6 bases from J, with 6 bases between.

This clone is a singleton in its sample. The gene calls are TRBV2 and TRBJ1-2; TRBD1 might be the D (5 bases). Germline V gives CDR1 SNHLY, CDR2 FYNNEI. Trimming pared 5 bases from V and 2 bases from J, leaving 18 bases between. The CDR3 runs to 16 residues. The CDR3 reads CASSLIPGLENYGYTF. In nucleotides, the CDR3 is TGTGCCAGCAGTCTCATCCCGGGACTGGAGAACTATGGCTACACCTTC.

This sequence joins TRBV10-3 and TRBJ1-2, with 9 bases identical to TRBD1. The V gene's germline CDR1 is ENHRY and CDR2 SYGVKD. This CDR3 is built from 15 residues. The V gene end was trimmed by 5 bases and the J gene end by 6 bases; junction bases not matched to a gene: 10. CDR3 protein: CAISHTGGNVDGYTF. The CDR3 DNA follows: TGTGCCATCAGTCATACAGGGGGCAATGTCGATGGCTACACCTTC.

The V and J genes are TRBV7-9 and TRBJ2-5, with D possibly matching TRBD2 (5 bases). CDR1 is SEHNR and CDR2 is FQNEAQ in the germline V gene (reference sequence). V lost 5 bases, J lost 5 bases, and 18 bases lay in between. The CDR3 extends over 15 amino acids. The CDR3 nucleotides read TGTGCCAGCAGCCGTTTTGGTTCGGGGTTGGAGACCCAGTACTTC. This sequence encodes CASSRFGSGLETQYF.

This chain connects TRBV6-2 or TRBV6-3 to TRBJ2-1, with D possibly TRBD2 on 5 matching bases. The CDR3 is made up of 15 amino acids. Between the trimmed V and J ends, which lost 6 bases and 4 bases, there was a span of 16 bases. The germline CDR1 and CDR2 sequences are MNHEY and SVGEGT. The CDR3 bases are TGTGCCAGCAGCCAAAATTTGGGGAGTTACAATGAGCAGTTCTTC. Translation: CASSQNLGSYNEQFF.

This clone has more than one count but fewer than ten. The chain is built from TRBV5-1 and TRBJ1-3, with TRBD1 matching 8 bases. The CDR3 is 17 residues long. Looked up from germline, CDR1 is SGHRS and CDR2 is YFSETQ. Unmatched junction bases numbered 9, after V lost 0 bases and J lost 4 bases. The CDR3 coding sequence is TGCGCCAGCAGCTTGGCCGGCGGCAGGGGGCACGGAAACACCATATATTTT. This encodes CASSLAGGRGHGNTIYF.

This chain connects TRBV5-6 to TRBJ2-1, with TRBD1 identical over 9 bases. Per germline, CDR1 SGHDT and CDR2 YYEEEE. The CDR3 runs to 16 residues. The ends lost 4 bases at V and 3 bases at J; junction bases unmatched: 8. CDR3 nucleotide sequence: TGTGCCAGCAGCGGACAGGGGTCGCCACTCTACAATGAGCAGTTCTTC. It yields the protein CASSGQGSPLYNEQFF.

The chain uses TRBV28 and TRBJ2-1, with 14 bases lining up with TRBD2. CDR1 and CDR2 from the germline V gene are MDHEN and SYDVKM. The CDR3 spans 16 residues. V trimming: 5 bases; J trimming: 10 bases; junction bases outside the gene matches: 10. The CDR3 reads CASSAPGLAGEREQFF. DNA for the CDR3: TGTGCCAGCAGTGCACCGGGACTAGCGGGAGAGCGAGAGCAGTTCTTC.

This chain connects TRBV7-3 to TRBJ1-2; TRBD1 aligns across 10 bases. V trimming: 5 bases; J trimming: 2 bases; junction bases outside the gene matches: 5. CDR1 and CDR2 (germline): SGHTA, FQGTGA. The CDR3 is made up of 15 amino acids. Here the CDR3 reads CASSPSDRGNYGYTF. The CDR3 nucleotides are TGTGCCAGCAGCCCATCGGACAGGGGGAACTATGGCTACACCTTC.

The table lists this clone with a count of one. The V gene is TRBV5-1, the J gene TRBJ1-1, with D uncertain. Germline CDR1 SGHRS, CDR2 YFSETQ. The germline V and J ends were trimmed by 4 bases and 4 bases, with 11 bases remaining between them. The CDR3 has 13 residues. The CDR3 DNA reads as TGCGCCAGCAGCCGCCCCGGTAGCACTGAAGCTTTCTTT. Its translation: CASSRPGSTEAFF.

CDR3 protein: CASANNPMVSLHF. As DNA, the CDR3 is TGTGCCAGCGCAAATAATCCTATGGTGTCCCTCCACTTT. The V call is TRBV28, the J call TRBJ1-6; D call uncertain. Germline V CDR1 and CDR2: MDHEN, SYDVKM. This CDR3 spans 13 amino acids. V was clipped by 8 bases and J by 14 bases, with 19 bases between them.

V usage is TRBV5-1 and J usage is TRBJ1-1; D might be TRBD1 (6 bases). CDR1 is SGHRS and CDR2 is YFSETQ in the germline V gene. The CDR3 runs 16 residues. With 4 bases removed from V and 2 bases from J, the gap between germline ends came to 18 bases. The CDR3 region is CASSREGGNLNTEAFF. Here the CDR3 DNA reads TGCGCCAGCAGCCGTGAGGGGGGGAACTTAAACACTGAAGCTTTCTTT.

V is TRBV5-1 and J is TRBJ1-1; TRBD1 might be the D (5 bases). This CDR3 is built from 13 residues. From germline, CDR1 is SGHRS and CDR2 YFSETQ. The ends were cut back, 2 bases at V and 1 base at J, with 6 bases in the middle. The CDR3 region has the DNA TGCGCCAGCAGCTTACAGGCGAACACTGAAGCTTTCTTT. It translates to CASSLQANTEAFF.

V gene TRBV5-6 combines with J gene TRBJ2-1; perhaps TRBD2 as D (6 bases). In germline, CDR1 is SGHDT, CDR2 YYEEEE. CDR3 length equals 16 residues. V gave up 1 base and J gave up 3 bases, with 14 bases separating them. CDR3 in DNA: TGTGCCAGCAGCTTGTCGTCGGGACTGAGCTACAATGAGCAGTTCTTC. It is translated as CASSLSSGLSYNEQFF.

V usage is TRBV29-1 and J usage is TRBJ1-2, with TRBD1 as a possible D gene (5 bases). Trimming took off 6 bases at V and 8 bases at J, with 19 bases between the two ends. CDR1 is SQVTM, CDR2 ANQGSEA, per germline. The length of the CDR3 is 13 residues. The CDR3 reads CSVTPGGRWGYTF. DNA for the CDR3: TGCAGCGTCACGCCGGGGGGACGGTGGGGCTACACCTTC.

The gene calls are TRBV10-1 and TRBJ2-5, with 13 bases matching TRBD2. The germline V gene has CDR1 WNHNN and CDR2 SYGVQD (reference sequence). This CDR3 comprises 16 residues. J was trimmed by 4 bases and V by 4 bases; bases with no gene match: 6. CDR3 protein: CASSAGLAGIGETQYF. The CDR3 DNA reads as TGCGCCAGCAGTGCGGGACTAGCGGGAATAGGAGAGACCCAGTACTTC.